This T cell receptor beta chain is drawn from a study of OX40 agonist ivuxolimab in advanced cancers. Study-level background: With a range of roughly 20 to 80, age averaged approximately 54 years, and around 83% were male. Study-level results: People who partly responded at 0.1-3.0 mg/kg had some of the least clonal expansion seen. In a subset of nonresponders, normalized T-cell clonal expansion was also low.

Blood sampling took place at baseline, cycle 4 day 1, and cycle 7 day 1. This table comes from immunoSEQ multiplex PCR, and its TCRdb copy is limited to in-frame clones, with some not included. Of approximately 71,000 clones listed, around 83% were seen once; the top ten hold around 0.77%. As for this clone: As yet, its antigen is unknown.

Sequenced material: CD4+ or CD8+ T cells sorted from blood, taken in a trial of the OX40 agonist ivuxolimab. The TCR sequence derives from an adult with an advanced solid tumor such as melanoma, head and neck, liver or kidney cancer.

CDR3 in DNA: TGTGCCAGCAGTAACCCGAGGGAAGCTTTCTTT. Translated, it gives CASSNPREAFF. J is TRBJ1-1 and V is TRBV6-5; D uncertain. Germline V gene sequence: CDR1 MNHEY, CDR2 SVGAGI. V gave up 5 bases and J gave up 8 bases, with 9 bases separating them. CDR3 length equals 11 residues.